Below are 12 T cell receptor beta chains sequenced from a single sample in a study of T cell responses to AZD1222 COVID-19 vaccine. This table comes from immunoSEQ multiplex PCR, and its TCRdb copy is limited to in-frame clones, with some not included. The sample has about 100,000 clones; 80% to 90% are singletons. Sample: peripheral blood, taken on day 0 of AZD1222 vaccination. These receptor sequences come from an adult in good health.

The chain couples TRBV28 to TRBJ1-2; D might be TRBD1 (6 bases). Germline CDR1 MDHEN, CDR2 SYDVKM. The CDR3 spans 15 residues. Trimming took off 6 bases at V and 1 base at J, with 15 bases between the two ends. CDR3: CASRPPTGHNYGYTF. CDR3 nucleotides: TGTGCCAGCAGGCCGCCTACAGGGCATAACTATGGCTACACCTTC.

The chain couples TRBV7-2 to TRBJ2-5; 7 bases are a match to TRBD1. After removal of 5 bases from V and 9 bases from J, the junction contained 9 bases not matched to a gene. The length of the CDR3 is 13 residues. CDR1 and CDR2 from the germline V gene are SGHTA and FQGNSA. The DNA for the CDR3 is TGTGCCAGCAGCCCTGCCAGGGACAGACCCCAGTACTTC. Its protein is CASSPARDRPQYF.

V is TRBV6-5 and J is TRBJ2-7, with TRBD2 as a possible D gene (5 bases). Deletions cut 10 bases from V and 4 bases from J, with 20 bases between. The CDR3 covers 14 residues. Germline lookup yields CDR1 MNHEY and CDR2 SVGAGI. CDR3 residues: CAIESSGRFYEQYF. The CDR3 DNA follows: TGTGCCATCGAAAGCTCGGGGAGATTTTACGAGCAGTACTTC.

The chain couples TRBV19 to TRBJ2-7, with TRBD2 identical over 13 bases. V lost 5 bases and J lost 4; bases outside the gene matches: 8. There are 16 residues in the CDR3. Germline loops: CDR1 LNHDA, CDR2 SQIVND (reference sequence). CDR3 sequence reads: CASSPSLTSGRYEQYF. CDR3 coding DNA: TGTGCCAGTAGTCCCTCCCTGACTAGCGGGAGGTACGAGCAGTACTTC. The whole variable domain, remainder taken from reference TRBV19 and TRBJ2-7, is DGGITQSPKYLFRKEGQNVTLSCEQNLNHDAMYWYRQDPGQGLRLIYYSQIVNDFQKGDIAEGYSVSREKKESFPLTVTSAQKNPTAFYLCASSPSLTSGRYEQYFGPGTRLTVT.

J is TRBJ1-1 and V is TRBV5-6, with D unresolved. Germline CDR1 reads SGHDT; CDR2 reads YYEEEE. V lost 4 bases to trimming and J lost 1 base, with 17 bases between them. This CDR3 is 16 amino acids long. CDR3 amino acids: CASSPSPVRWNTEAFF. The CDR3 nucleotides are TGTGCCAGCAGCCCCTCCCCAGTACGATGGAACACTGAAGCTTTCTTT.

This sequence joins TRBV20-1 and TRBJ1-1, with D hard to call. The ends were cut back, 3 bases at V and 6 bases at J, with 5 bases in the middle. Germline CDR1 is DFQATT and CDR2 is SNEGSKA (reference sequence). This CDR3 is 10 amino acids long. This CDR3 reads CSARIPEAFF. CDR3 coding DNA: TGCAGTGCTAGGATCCCTGAAGCTTTCTTT.

The chain is built from TRBV5-8 and TRBJ1-3; 9 positions match TRBD1. J lost 0 bases, V lost 4 bases, and 11 bases had no gene match. The CDR3 is 18 residues long. Germline V gives CDR1 SGHTS, CDR2 YDEGEE. CDR3 residues: CASSPEGTGTFSGNTIYF. The CDR3 DNA follows: TGTGCCAGCAGCCCGGAGGGGACAGGGACTTTCTCTGGAAACACCATATATTTT.

The rearrangement uses TRBV2 and TRBJ1-1; 7 bases match TRBD1. V was pared by 6 bases and J by 4 bases, with 5 bases of the junction left unmatched. Germline lookup yields CDR1 SNHLY and CDR2 FYNNEI. The CDR3 contains 13 residues. The CDR3 DNA reads as TGTGCCAGCAGCCCCCGGGACAGCACTGAAGCTTTCTTT. It specifies CASSPRDSTEAFF.

CDR3 coding DNA: TGTGCCTGTAAGGGCCCTGGGAACACCGGGGAGCTGTTTTTT. Protein sequence: CACKGPGNTGELFF. This rearrangement joins TRBV2 to TRBJ2-2; no clear D gene. Per the germline V gene, CDR1 is SNHLY and CDR2 is FYNNEI. The V end lost 11 bases, the J end lost 1 base, and 14 bases lay between the germline ends. CDR3 length: 14 residues.

The chain joins TRBV19 to TRBJ1-5; TRBD1 might be the D (5 bases). The V gene lost 7 bases and the J gene lost 0 bases, with 22 bases spanning the gap. Germline CDR1 reads LNHDA; CDR2 reads SQIVND (reference sequence). This CDR3 comprises 18 residues. The CDR3 coding sequence is TGTGCCAGTAAGGTCGGATTTTCGACAGCATATAGCAATCAGCCCCAGCATTTT. Amino acids: CASKVGFSTAYSNQPQHF. Combining the CDR3 with reference TRBV19 and TRBJ1-5 gives the whole variable domain DGGITQSPKYLFRKEGQNVTLSCEQNLNHDAMYWYRQDPGQGLRLIYYSQIVNDFQKGDIAEGYSVSREKKESFPLTVTSAQKNPTAFYLCASKVGFSTAYSNQPQHFGDGTRLSIL.

The J gene is TRBJ2-3, the V gene TRBV19; D possibly matches TRBD1 or TRBD2 (5 bases each). From germline, CDR1 is LNHDA and CDR2 SQIVND (reference sequence). The V end was cut by 2 bases, the J end by 2 bases, with 20 bases between. The CDR3 totals 18 residues. The DNA of the CDR3 is TGTGCCAGTAGTATACTGTCTCCGGGACCGAGAAACACAGATACGCAGTATTTT. This sequence encodes CASSILSPGPRNTDTQYF.

The chain recombines TRBV4-3 with TRBJ2-1; D is unclear. CDR1 is LGHNA, CDR2 YSLEER, per germline. There are 13 residues in the CDR3. Deletions cut 1 base from V and 9 bases from J, with 10 bases between. The CDR3 region is CASSQVLGPEQFF. For the CDR3, the DNA is TGCGCCAGCAGCCAAGTCCTAGGGCCTGAGCAGTTCTTC.